These 12 T cell receptor beta chains share one sample of origin, sequenced in a study of OX40 agonist ivuxolimab in advanced cancers. Clones were sequenced by immunoSEQ multiplex PCR, and TCRdb holds only the in-frame ones, with some missing. The sample lists 60,000 to 90,000 clones; roughly nine tenths were seen once. Here the sequenced sample was CD4+ or CD8+ T cells sorted from blood, taken in a trial of the OX40 agonist ivuxolimab. The receptors derive from an adult with an advanced solid tumor such as melanoma, head and neck, liver or kidney cancer.

V gene TRBV19 combines with J gene TRBJ2-1, with 9 positions matching TRBD2. The CDR3 is made up of 18 amino acids. CDR1 is LNHDA and CDR2 is SQIVND in the germline V gene (reference sequence). The J segment lost 10 bases and the V segment lost 1 base, leaving 17 bases of the junction unmatched. The CDR3 loop is CASSIGRLAGLPLGEQFF. Here the CDR3 DNA reads TGTGCCAGTAGTATAGGCCGGCTAGCGGGGTTACCTTTGGGGGAGCAGTTCTTC.

The V gene is TRBV7-2, the J gene TRBJ2-5; D not certain. The CDR3 covers 12 residues. Germline V lookup: CDR1 SGHTA, CDR2 FQGNSA. The V and J ends lost 2 bases and 5 bases respectively, with 6 bases between them. The chain's CDR3 is CASSLFPETQYF. DNA of the CDR3: TGTGCCAGCAGCTTATTTCCGGAGACCCAGTACTTC.

The chain joins TRBV11-3 to TRBJ2-7; the D is unclear. The CDR3 has 13 amino acids. CDR1 is SGHNT, CDR2 YENEEA, per germline. Trimming removed 1 base from V and 4 bases from J, with 8 bases in between. In DNA, the CDR3 is TGTGCCAGCAGCTTAGGTCAGGATTACGAGCAGTACTTC. Translation gives CASSLGQDYEQYF.

The rearrangement links TRBV28 to TRBJ2-6; 7 bases line up with TRBD1. The length of the CDR3 is 15 residues. Germline V gives CDR1 MDHEN, CDR2 SYDVKM. V shed 9 bases, J shed 0 bases, and the junction held 5 bases outside the gene matches. CDR3 nucleotide sequence: TGTGCCAGTATGAGACAGGGCTCTGGGGCCAACGTCCTGACTTTC. Translation gives CASMRQGSGANVLTF.

Notes on this clone: In the same sample, other DNA sequences code for this CDR3. This rearrangement joins TRBV5-6 to TRBJ1-6; 7 bases are a match to TRBD1. The V gene's germline CDR1 is SGHDT and CDR2 YYEEEE. V dropped 4 bases and J dropped 7; count of bases not matched to a gene: 5. The CDR3 runs to 14 residues. The CDR3 spells CASSLRTGNSPLHF. CDR3 coding DNA: TGTGCCAGCAGCCTCAGGACAGGCAATTCACCCCTCCACTTT.

This sequence joins TRBV7-2 and TRBJ2-1; 7 positions agree with TRBD2. The CDR3 extends over 16 amino acids. Germline CDR1 SGHTA, CDR2 FQGNSA. V lost 1 base and J lost 9; bases outside the gene matches: 12. The DNA for the CDR3 is TGTGCCAGCAGCTTAGGAGCGGGAAATCTACACGGTGAGCAGTTCTTC. It codes for CASSLGAGNLHGEQFF.

J is TRBJ2-1 and V is TRBV5-1; TRBD1 matches at 9 bases. There are 22 residues in the CDR3. With 4 bases clipped from V and 0 bases from J, the junction kept 23 bases outside the gene matches. From germline, CDR1 is SGHRS and CDR2 YFSETQ. This CDR3 is CASSRKVGGQGTYLSSYNEQFF. The CDR3 coding sequence is TGCGCCAGCAGCCGGAAGGTGGGAGGACAGGGGACATACCTCAGCTCCTACAATGAGCAGTTCTTC.

CDR3 sequence: CASSPPGYTIYF. The CDR3 nucleotides read TGTGCCAGCAGCCCCCCTGGGTACACCATATATTTT. This sequence joins TRBV7-9 and TRBJ1-3; D gene ambiguous. CDR1 is SEHNR, CDR2 FQNEAQ, per germline (reference sequence). Trimming cost V 5 bases and J 8 bases, with 10 bases left between them. This CDR3 spans 12 amino acids.

The rearrangement uses TRBV19 and TRBJ2-2; TRBD1 matches at 10 bases. The CDR3 contains 16 residues. V trimming: 5 bases; J trimming: 4 bases; junction bases outside the gene matches: 7. Germline V CDR1 and CDR2: LNHDA, SQIVND (reference sequence). CDR3 sequence (DNA): TGTGCCAGTAGTGAGACAGGGGGCGTAGTCACCGGGGAGCTGTTTTTT. Amino acid sequence: CASSETGGVVTGELFF.

The CDR3 spells CAISESTRLGNEQFF. CDR3 DNA sequence: TGTGCCATCAGTGAGTCGACTAGATTGGGGAATGAGCAGTTCTTC. The chain links TRBV10-3 to TRBJ2-1; maybe TRBD2 (6 bases). The germline V gene encodes CDR1 ENHRY and CDR2 SYGVKD. This CDR3 has 15 amino acids. V was shortened by 0 bases and J by 7 bases, with 13 bases between the two germline ends.

V and J are TRBV18 and TRBJ2-2; 9 bases are shared with TRBD2. This CDR3 is built from 16 residues. V trimming: 3 bases; J trimming: 7 bases; junction bases outside the gene matches: 9. Germline CDR1 KGHSH, CDR2 LQKENI. The chain's CDR3 is CASSPLLAGVVGELFF. In DNA, the CDR3 is TGTGCCAGCTCACCGTTGTTAGCGGGAGTGGTCGGGGAGCTGTTTTTT. The whole variable domain, remainder taken from reference TRBV18 and TRBJ2-2, is NAGVMQNPRHLVRRRGQEARLRCSPMKGHSHVYWYRQLPEEGLKFMVYLQKENIIDESGMPKERFSAEFPKEGPSILRIQQVVRGDSAAYFCASSPLLAGVVGELFFGEGSRLTVL.

CDR3 protein: CASSLTGPNTGELFF. For the CDR3, the DNA is TGTGCCAGCAGCTTAACGGGACCAAACACCGGGGAGCTGTTTTTT. The chain recombines TRBV7-3 with TRBJ2-2, with D perhaps given as TRBD1 or TRBD2 (5 bases each). From germline, CDR1 is SGHTA and CDR2 FQGTGA. CDR3 length: 15 residues. V was clipped by 0 bases and J by 2 bases, with 7 bases between them.